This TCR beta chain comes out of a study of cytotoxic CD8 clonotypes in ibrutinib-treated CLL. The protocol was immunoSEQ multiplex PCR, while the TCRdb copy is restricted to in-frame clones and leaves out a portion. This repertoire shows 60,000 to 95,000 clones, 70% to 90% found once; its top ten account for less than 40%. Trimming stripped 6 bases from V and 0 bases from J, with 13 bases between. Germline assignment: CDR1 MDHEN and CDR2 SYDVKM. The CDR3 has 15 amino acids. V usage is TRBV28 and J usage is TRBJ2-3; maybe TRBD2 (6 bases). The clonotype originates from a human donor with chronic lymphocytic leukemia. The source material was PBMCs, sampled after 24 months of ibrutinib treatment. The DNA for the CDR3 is TGTGCCAGCAGCAAACTAGGGACTAGCACAGATACGCAGTATTTT. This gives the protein CASSKLGTSTDTQYF.